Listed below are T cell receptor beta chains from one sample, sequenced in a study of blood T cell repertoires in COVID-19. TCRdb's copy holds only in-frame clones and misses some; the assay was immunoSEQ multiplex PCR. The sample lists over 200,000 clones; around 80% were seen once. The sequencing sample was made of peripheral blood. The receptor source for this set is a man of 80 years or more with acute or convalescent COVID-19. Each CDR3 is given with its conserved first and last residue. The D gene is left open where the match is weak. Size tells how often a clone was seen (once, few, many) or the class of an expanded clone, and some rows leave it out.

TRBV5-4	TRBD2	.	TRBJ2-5	TGTGCCAGCAGCTTGGGGCTAGCGGGGGGGGAAGAGACCCAGTACTTC	CASSLGLAGGEETQYF
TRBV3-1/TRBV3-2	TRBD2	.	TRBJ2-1	TGTGCCAGCAGCCAAGCCGGGAGGTTCGCCGTCTTC	CASSQAGRFAVF
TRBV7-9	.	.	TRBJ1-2	TGTGCCAGCAGCTTAGAGGGAGGCTATGGCTACACCTTC	CASSLEGGYGYTF
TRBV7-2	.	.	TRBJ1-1	TGTGCCAGCAGCTTAGGTTCCGGACACCGCACTGAAGCTTTCTTT	CASSLGSGHRTEAFF
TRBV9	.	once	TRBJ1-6	TGTGCCAGCAGCGTAGGCGGGGGTAATTCACCCCTCCACTTT	CASSVGGGNSPLHF
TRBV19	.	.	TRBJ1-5	TGTGCCAGTGGCTCGGACAGATTCAATCAGCCCCAGCATTTT	CASGSDRFNQPQHF
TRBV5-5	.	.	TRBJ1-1	TGTGCCAGCAGCTTGGCCAGTATTTCTGAAGCTTTCTTT	CASSLASISEAFF
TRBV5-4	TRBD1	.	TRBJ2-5	TGTGCCAGCAGCCCTTCTAGGGGACAGGGTATGGAGACCCAGTACTTC	CASSPSRGQGMETQYF
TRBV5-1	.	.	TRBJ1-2	TGCGCCAGCAGGTTAGACAGTAACTATGGCTACACCTTC	CASRLDSNYGYTF
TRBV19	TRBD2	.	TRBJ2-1	TGTGCCAGTAGTGCTAGCGGCAAATACAATGAGCAGTTCTTC	CASSASGKYNEQFF
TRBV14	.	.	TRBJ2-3	TGTGCCAGCAGCCAAGATGAGGGCTTCACGAAGACGATCACAGATACGCAGTATTTT	CASSQDEGFTKTITDTQYF
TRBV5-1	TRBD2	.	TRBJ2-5	TGCGCCAGCAGCTTCGGACGGACTAGCGGGGAGTTGTCAGAGACCCAGTACTTC	CASSFGRTSGELSETQYF
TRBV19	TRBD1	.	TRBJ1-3	TGTGCCAGTAGTATACCCCCCTCCGGGACAGGCGGGAACACCATATATTTT	CASSIPPSGTGGNTIYF
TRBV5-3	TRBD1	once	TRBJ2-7	TGTGCCAGAACTAACAGGGGGCAGTTGGGGGAGCAGTACTTC	CARTNRGQLGEQYF
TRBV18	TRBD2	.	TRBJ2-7	TGTGCCAGCTCCCGGGGGGTGCTGGACAACTACGAGCAGTACTTC	CASSRGVLDNYEQYF
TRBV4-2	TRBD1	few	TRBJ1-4	TGTGCCAGCAGCCAAGTCGGAACAGGGGGCGGCCTCAATGAAAAACTGTTTTTT	CASSQVGTGGGLNEKLFF
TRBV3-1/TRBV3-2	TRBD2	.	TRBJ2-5	TGTGCCAGCAGCCTGAGACTAGCGGGGCAAATGGAGACCCAGTACTTC	CASSLRLAGQMETQYF
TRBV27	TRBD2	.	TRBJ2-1	TGTGCCAGCATCAACCTTAAGACTAGCGGGACCCTCTCCTACAATGAGCAGTTCTTC	CASINLKTSGTLSYNEQFF
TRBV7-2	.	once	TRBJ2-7	TGTGCCAGCAGCTTAGCTAGCGACTACGAGCAGTACTTC	CASSLASDYEQYF
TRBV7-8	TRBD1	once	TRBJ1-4	TGTGCCAGCAGCTTTTCGGGCAGGGGGTTAGAAAAACTGTTTTTT	CASSFSGRGLEKLFF
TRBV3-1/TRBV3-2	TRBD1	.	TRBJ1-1	TGTGCCAGCAGCCAAGGACAGGGGGCGCGAACTGAAGCTTTCTTT	CASSQGQGARTEAFF
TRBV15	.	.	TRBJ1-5	TGTGCCACCAGCAGGAGGGGGTCGGGCGGCGGCAATCAGCCCCAGCATTTT	CATSRRGSGGGNQPQHF
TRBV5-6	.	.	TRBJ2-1	TGTGCCAGCAGCTCCGGAGGGGGGGTAAAAAACAATGAGCAGTTCTTC	CASSSGGGVKNNEQFF
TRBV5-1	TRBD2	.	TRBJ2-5	TGCGCCAGCAGCCAGGGACTAGCCTCCTACCAAGAGACCCAGTACTTC	CASSQGLASYQETQYF
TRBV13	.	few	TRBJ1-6	TGTGCCAGCAGCTCCGGACACAGCTCCTATAATTCACCCCTCCACTTT	CASSSGHSSYNSPLHF
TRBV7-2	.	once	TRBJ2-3	TGTGCCAGCAACGGAGGACGGATAAGCACGCAGTATTTT	CASNGGRISTQYF
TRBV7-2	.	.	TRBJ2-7	TGTGCCAGCAGCTTAGGGAGACAGACTTACGAGCAGTACTTC	CASSLGRQTYEQYF
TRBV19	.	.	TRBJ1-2	TGTGCCAGTACGTCCAGGGTTAACTATGGCTACACCTTC	CASTSRVNYGYTF
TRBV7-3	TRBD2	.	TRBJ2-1	TGTGCCAGCAGCTTATCCCATAATGGACTAGCGGTTCACAATGAGCAGTTCTTC	CASSLSHNGLAVHNEQFF
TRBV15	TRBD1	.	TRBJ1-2	TGTGCCACCAGCAGAGACGGACAGGCAGTCTATGGCTACACCTTC	CATSRDGQAVYGYTF
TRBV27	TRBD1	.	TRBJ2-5	TGTGCCAGCAGTTTAGCGTACAGGGGGCGGGAGACCCAGTACTTC	CASSLAYRGRETQYF
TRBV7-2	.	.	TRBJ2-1	TGTGCCAGCAGCTTGGACTCGTACAATGAGCAGTTCTTC	CASSLDSYNEQFF
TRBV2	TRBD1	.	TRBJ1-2	TGTGCCAGCAGTGCAGACAGGGGGCTCGTTAACTATGGCTACACCTTC	CASSADRGLVNYGYTF
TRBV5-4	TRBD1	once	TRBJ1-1	TGTGCCAGCAGCTTACCGGGACAGCAGAACACTGAAGCTTTCTTT	CASSLPGQQNTEAFF
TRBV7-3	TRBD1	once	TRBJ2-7	TGTGCCAGCAGCCTCGGGGGACCCGGGACAGGGACCTACGAGCAGTACTTC	CASSLGGPGTGTYEQYF
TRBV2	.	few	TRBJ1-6	TGTGCCAGCAGGGGGAGTGTGGAGTCACCCCTCCACTTT	CASRGSVESPLHF
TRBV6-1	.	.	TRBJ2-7	TGTGCCAGCAGTGAAAGGGCTAGCGCCTACGAGCAGTACTTC	CASSERASAYEQYF
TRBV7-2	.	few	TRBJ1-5	TGTGCCACAAATAAAGGGGCTGAGGATCAGCCCCAGCATTTT	CATNKGAEDQPQHF
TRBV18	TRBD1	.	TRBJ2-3	TGTGCCAGCTCACCACCGGGACAGGAGCCTGGCACAGATACGCAGTATTTT	CASSPPGQEPGTDTQYF
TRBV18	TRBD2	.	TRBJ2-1	TGTGCCAGCTCAAAAACTAGCGGAGTCTACAATGAGCAGTTCTTC	CASSKTSGVYNEQFF
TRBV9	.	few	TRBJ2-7	TGTGCCAGCAGCGTAGAAGCTAGCCGCTACGAGCAGTACTTC	CASSVEASRYEQYF
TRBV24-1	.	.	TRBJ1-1	TGTGCCACCAGTCCAGGTTGGAACACTGAAGCTTTCTTT	CATSPGWNTEAFF
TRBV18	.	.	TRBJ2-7	TGTGCCAGCTCACCACCGAGTCTCTACGAGCAGTACTTC	CASSPPSLYEQYF
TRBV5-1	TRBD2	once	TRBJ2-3	TGCGCCAGCAGATCCGGACTAGCGGGGATCGCAGATACGCAGTATTTT	CASRSGLAGIADTQYF
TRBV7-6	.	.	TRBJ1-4	TGTGCCAGCACCCTATCCACCGGGGTCGGTGAAAAACTGTTTTTT	CASTLSTGVGEKLFF